The 29 T cell receptor beta chains reported below all come from one sample, sequenced in a study of a mutant IDH1 vaccine in newly diagnosed glioma. The antigens for these receptors are not known. Noted time point: week 11, during vaccination. Vaccine doses each comprised 300 ug of mutant IDH1 20-mer peptide, with topical imiquimod. Data came from immunoSEQ multiplex PCR; TCRdb stores just in-frame clones and leaves some out. The sample has 55,000 to 65,000 clones; under 90% are singletons. The input for sequencing was PBMCs, taken from a glioma patient whose treatment included an IDH1 peptide vaccine. The receptors were sampled from a man aged 30 to 39 with glioma.

This chain connects TRBV7-9 to TRBJ2-3; D is undetermined. Trimming cost V 0 bases and J 2 bases, with 12 bases left between them. This CDR3 has 16 amino acids. Per germline, CDR1 SEHNR and CDR2 FQNEAQ (reference sequence). The CDR3 region is CASSLARASSTDTQYF. DNA for the CDR3: TGTGCCAGCAGCTTAGCGCGAGCTTCTTCCACAGATACGCAGTATTTT.

This rearrangement joins TRBV7-9 to TRBJ2-2, with D tentatively TRBD2 (6 bases). Germline V gene data show CDR1 as SEHNR and CDR2 as FQNEAQ (reference sequence). Trimming removed 5 bases at V and 7 bases at J, with 14 bases between. This CDR3 has 14 residues. CDR3 nucleotide sequence: TGTGCCAGCAGCCTGACTAGTTCTGACGGGGAGCTGTTTTTT. Residues: CASSLTSSDGELFF. The whole variable domain, filled in from reference TRBV7-9 and TRBJ2-2, reads DTGVSQNPRHKITKRGQNVTFRCDPISEHNRLYWYRQTLGQGPEFLTYFQNEAQLEKSRLLSDRFSAERPKGSFSTLEIQRTEQGDSAMYLCASSLTSSDGELFFGEGSRLTVL.

This clone was seen only a few times. This sequence joins TRBV2 and TRBJ1-1, with no clear D. Trimming removed 8 bases from V and 0 bases from J, with 10 bases in between. The germline CDR1 and CDR2 sequences are SNHLY and FYNNEI. The CDR3 extends over 13 amino acids. The CDR3 sequence is CASYKDVNTEAFF. The DNA of the CDR3 is TGTGCCAGCTATAAAGACGTGAACACTGAAGCTTTCTTT.

This chain joins TRBV6-6 and TRBJ2-7; D remains ambiguous. The last part of the DNA fits TRBJ2-5 better; the J call may be wrong. The CDR3 consists of 13 residues. Germline V gives CDR1 MNHNY, CDR2 SVGAGI (reference sequence). The CDR3 DNA follows: TGTGCCAGCAGTTACGATGGCGAAGAGACCCAGTACTTC. Protein: CASSYDGEETQYF.

The chain is built from TRBV6-6 and TRBJ1-4, with 7 bases aligning to TRBD1. Trimming at V came to 2 bases and at J to 6 bases, leaving 3 bases not matched to a gene. Germline CDR1 reads MNHNY; CDR2 reads SVGAGI (reference sequence). The CDR3 contains 14 residues. DNA of the CDR3: TGTGCCAGCAGTTACCGGGACAGTTATGAAAAACTGTTTTTT. Protein product: CASSYRDSYEKLFF.

The J gene is TRBJ2-2, the V gene TRBV6-1; TRBD2 matches 9 bases. In germline, CDR1 is MNHNS, CDR2 SASEGT. The CDR3 runs 16 residues. V shed 2 bases, J shed 6 bases, and the junction held 7 bases outside the gene matches. Written as DNA, the CDR3 is TGTGCCAGCAGTGAAAGACGCGGGAGGGGCCCCGGGGAGCTGTTTTTT. Protein product: CASSERRGRGPGELFF.

A single count supports this clone. This chain uses TRBV28 with TRBJ2-3, with 8 bases that match TRBD2. Germline loops: CDR1 MDHEN, CDR2 SYDVKM. With V trimmed by 4 bases and J by 3 bases, 12 bases remained unmatched. The CDR3 is 17 amino acids. CDR3 bases: TGTGCCAGCAGTTCCCCCACCAGCGGGGGCGCGACAGATACGCAGTATTTT. It specifies CASSSPTSGGATDTQYF.

The rearrangement links TRBV5-4 to TRBJ2-5; D gene uncertain. The CDR3 is made up of 13 amino acids. Germline loops: CDR1 SGHNT, CDR2 YYREEE (reference sequence). Trimming pared 4 bases from V and 3 bases from J, leaving 10 bases between. This chain's CDR3 is CASSPANKETQYF. The CDR3 DNA sequence: TGTGCCAGCAGCCCGGCCAACAAAGAGACCCAGTACTTC.

This clone showed up just a few times. This sequence joins TRBV28 and TRBJ2-3; D not certain. The length of the CDR3 is 11 residues. Trimming removed 3 bases at V and 8 bases at J, with 6 bases between. CDR1 is MDHEN, CDR2 SYDVKM, per germline. CDR3 in DNA: TGTGCCAGCAGTTTTGGGCTTACGCAGTATTTT. Amino acids: CASSFGLTQYF.

The chain recombines TRBV7-8 with TRBJ2-1; D remains unclear. V lost 3 bases, J lost 8 bases, and 8 bases lay in between. CDR1 is SGHVS, CDR2 FQNEAQ, per germline. The CDR3 runs 12 residues. CDR3 loop: CASSLLRDEQFF. The CDR3 DNA is TGTGCCAGCAGCTTGCTTCGTGATGAGCAGTTCTTC.

The chain carries TRBV7-9 and TRBJ1-5; the D is unclear. This CDR3 comprises 14 residues. CDR1 and CDR2 (germline): SEHNR, FQNEAQ (reference sequence). V was clipped by 2 bases and J by 0 bases, with 5 bases between them. The CDR3 DNA follows: TGTGCCAGCAGCTTAAGTCTTAGCAATCAGCCCCAGCATTTT. This codes for CASSLSLSNQPQHF.

This clone has more than one count but fewer than ten. The chain couples TRBV2 to TRBJ2-7, with D possibly being TRBD2 (5 bases). The CDR3 runs to 13 residues. V gave up 6 bases and J gave up 1 base, with 10 bases separating them. Germline V gives CDR1 SNHLY, CDR2 FYNNEI. CDR3: CASRDWWSYEQYF. CDR3 bases: TGTGCCAGCAGGGACTGGTGGTCCTACGAGCAGTACTTC. Together with reference TRBV2 and TRBJ2-7, the CDR3 gives the full variable domain: EPEVTQTPSHQVTQMGQEVILRCVPISNHLYFYWYRQILGQKVEFLVSFYNNEISEKSEIFDDQFSVERPDGSNFTLKIRSTKLEDSAMYFCASRDWWSYEQYFGPGTRLTVT.

This chain links TRBV9 with TRBJ2-2; TRBD2 aligns across 10 bases. Germline values: CDR1 SGDLS, CDR2 YYNGEE. This CDR3 is 16 amino acids long. The junction had 8 bases not matched to a gene; V was cut back by 2 bases and J by 7 bases. In DNA, the CDR3 is TGTGCCAGCAGCGTCTCAGCGGGAGGGCCAGGCGGGGAGCTGTTTTTT. It encodes CASSVSAGGPGGELFF.

V is TRBV7-9 and J is TRBJ1-1, with D possibly TRBD1 on 6 matching bases. Trimming took off 4 bases at V and 4 bases at J, with 16 bases between the two ends. There are 15 residues in the CDR3. Per the germline V gene, CDR1 is SEHNR and CDR2 is FQNEAQ (reference sequence). The chain's CDR3 is CASSSPRKGGTEAFF. For the CDR3, the DNA is TGTGCCAGCAGCTCTCCAAGAAAGGGGGGCACTGAAGCTTTCTTT.

The chain has TRBV2 and TRBJ1-2; the match to TRBD1 covers 9 bases. Trimming removed 10 bases from V and 7 bases from J; junction bases left unmatched: 16. The CDR3 has 15 residues. Germline V gene data show CDR1 as SNHLY and CDR2 as FYNNEI. The chain's CDR3 is CATGEQGAYSGGYTF. DNA of the CDR3: TGTGCCACTGGGGAACAGGGGGCTTATTCGGGTGGCTACACCTTC.

J is TRBJ1-6 and V is TRBV28, with D unresolved. Trimming shortened V by 7 bases and J by 0 bases, and 13 bases separated the two germline ends. CDR1 and CDR2 from the germline V gene are MDHEN and SYDVKM. The CDR3 loop spans 16 amino acids. In DNA form, the CDR3 reads TGTGCCAGCACCTTTGGACGCCTCTCCTATAATTCACCCCTCCACTTT. Its protein is CASTFGRLSYNSPLHF.

This clone was counted only a few times. The V and J genes are TRBV5-4 and TRBJ2-7; possibly TRBD2 for D (6 bases). The germline V gene encodes CDR1 SGHNT and CDR2 YYREEE (reference sequence). V was trimmed by 0 bases and J by 3 bases, leaving 10 bases between them. CDR3 length: 14 amino acids. CDR3 amino acids: CASSLALGGYEQYF. The CDR3 coding sequence is TGTGCCAGCAGCTTGGCCCTCGGGGGCTACGAGCAGTACTTC.

The rearrangement joins TRBV4-3 to TRBJ2-6, with unresolved D. Trimming cost V 1 base and J 0 bases, with 7 bases left between them. The CDR3 length is 16 residues. Germline CDR1 is LGHNA and CDR2 is YSLEER. The CDR3 sequence is CASSQVSFSGANVLTF. Here the CDR3 DNA reads TGCGCCAGCAGCCAAGTGAGCTTCTCTGGGGCCAACGTCCTGACTTTC.

The rearrangement links TRBV9 to TRBJ2-7; the match to TRBD2 covers 7 bases. J lost 5 bases, V lost 4 bases, and 9 bases had no gene match. CDR1 is SGDLS and CDR2 is YYNGEE in the germline V gene. CDR3 length equals 14 residues. The CDR3 loop reads CASSPGLTLHEQYF. As DNA, the CDR3 is TGTGCCAGCAGCCCGGGACTAACCCTCCACGAGCAGTACTTC.

This sequence joins TRBV4-3 and TRBJ1-2; no clear D. Germline-derived CDR1 and CDR2 are LGHNA and YSLEER. The CDR3 extends over 14 amino acids. The V end was cut by 0 bases, the J end by 3 bases, with 8 bases between. Here the CDR3 reads CASSQDMADYGYTF. CDR3 nucleotide sequence: TGCGCCAGCAGCCAAGATATGGCAGACTATGGCTACACCTTC.

The gene calls are TRBV6-6 and TRBJ1-6; D gene unclear. This CDR3 comprises 11 residues. Germline values: CDR1 MNHNY, CDR2 SVGAGI (reference sequence). The V end lost 6 bases, the J end lost 15 bases, and 12 bases lay between the germline ends. CDR3 nucleotide sequence: TGTGCCAGCAGCCAAAATGAAGGCCTCCACTTT. It encodes CASSQNEGLHF.

V is TRBV19 and J is TRBJ1-2; tentatively, D is TRBD1 (6 bases). The CDR3 sequence is 13 residues long. Germline loops: CDR1 LNHDA, CDR2 SQIVND (reference sequence). The ends were cut back, 2 bases at V and 8 bases at J, with 12 bases in the middle. The CDR3 is CASSIRTGNGYTF. The CDR3 coding sequence is TGTGCCAGTAGTATAAGAACAGGGAACGGCTACACCTTC. Supplemented by reference TRBV19 and TRBJ1-2, the full variable domain reads DGGITQSPKYLFRKEGQNVTLSCEQNLNHDAMYWYRQDPGQGLRLIYYSQIVNDFQKGDIAEGYSVSREKKESFPLTVTSAQKNPTAFYLCASSIRTGNGYTFGSGTRLTVV.

This chain connects TRBV7-9 to TRBJ1-1; D is undetermined. Trimming pared 3 bases from V and 4 bases from J, leaving 12 bases between. The V gene's germline CDR1 is SEHNR and CDR2 FQNEAQ (reference sequence). The CDR3 runs to 14 residues. For the CDR3, the DNA is TGTGCCAGCAGCTTTACATACCGGAGCACTGAAGCTTTCTTT. Protein: CASSFTYRSTEAFF.

The V call is TRBV11-2, the J call TRBJ2-5; possible D gene TRBD2, 5 bases. The V end lost 0 bases, the J end lost 2 bases, and 10 bases lay between the germline ends. The CDR3 sequence is 15 residues long. The germline V gene has CDR1 SGHAT and CDR2 FQNNGV. This chain's CDR3 is CASSLDPSPQETQYF. The DNA for the CDR3 is TGTGCCAGCAGCTTAGATCCTAGCCCTCAAGAGACCCAGTACTTC.

The chain combines TRBV7-9 with TRBJ2-2; no definite D call. With 7 bases removed from V and 4 bases from J, the gap between germline ends came to 13 bases. The CDR3 has 14 amino acids. CDR1 is SEHNR, CDR2 FQNEAQ, per germline (reference sequence). The CDR3 protein is CASNDQKSTGELFF. CDR3 nucleotide sequence: TGTGCCAGCAACGACCAGAAGTCCACCGGGGAGCTGTTTTTT.

The chain has TRBV4-2 and TRBJ1-5, with 11 bases fitting TRBD1. Per germline, CDR1 LGHNA and CDR2 YNFKEQ. V was pared by 3 bases and J by 1 base, with 8 bases of the junction left unmatched. This CDR3 has 18 residues. CDR3 protein: CASSQWTGGIRSNQPQHF. The CDR3 nucleotides read TGTGCCAGCAGCCAGTGGACAGGGGGCATAAGGAGCAATCAGCCCCAGCATTTT.

This chain joins TRBV7-2 and TRBJ2-7; the D is unclear. V gave up 8 bases and J gave up 0 bases, with 5 bases separating them. Looked up from germline, CDR1 is SGHTA and CDR2 is FQGNSA. CDR3 length: 11 residues. CDR3 in amino acids: CASRSSYEQYF. CDR3 bases: TGTGCCAGCCGATCCTCCTACGAGCAGTACTTC.

The gene calls are TRBV7-6 and TRBJ2-3, with TRBD2 identical over 8 bases. Germline CDR1 and CDR2: SGHVS and FNYEAQ. Germline trimming cut 0 bases from V and 8 bases from J; bases unmatched to any gene: 7. CDR3 length equals 15 residues. CDR3 in amino acids: CASSLAGTRESTQYF. The CDR3 nucleotides read TGTGCCAGCAGCTTAGCCGGGACTAGGGAGTCTACGCAGTATTTT.

The V and J genes are TRBV7-6 and TRBJ2-3; 11 bases map to TRBD2. The germline V gene encodes CDR1 SGHVS and CDR2 FNYEAQ. The trim removed 4 bases at V and 5 bases at J, leaving 8 bases unmatched. The CDR3 runs 16 residues. CDR3 residues: CASSSNSGGAGDTQYF. DNA for the CDR3: TGTGCCAGCAGCTCAAATAGCGGGGGGGCCGGAGATACGCAGTATTTT.